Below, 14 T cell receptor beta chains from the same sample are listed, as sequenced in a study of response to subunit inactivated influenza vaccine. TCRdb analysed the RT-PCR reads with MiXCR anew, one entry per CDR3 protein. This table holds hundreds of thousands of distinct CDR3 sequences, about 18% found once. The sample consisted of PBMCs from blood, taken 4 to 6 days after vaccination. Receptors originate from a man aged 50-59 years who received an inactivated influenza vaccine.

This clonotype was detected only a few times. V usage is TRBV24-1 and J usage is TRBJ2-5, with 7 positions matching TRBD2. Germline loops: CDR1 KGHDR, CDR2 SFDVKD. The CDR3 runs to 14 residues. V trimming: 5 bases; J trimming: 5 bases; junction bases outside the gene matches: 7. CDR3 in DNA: TGTGCCACCAGTGTGGGCGGGAGCGCCGAGACCCAGTACTTC. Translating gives CATSVGGSAETQYF.

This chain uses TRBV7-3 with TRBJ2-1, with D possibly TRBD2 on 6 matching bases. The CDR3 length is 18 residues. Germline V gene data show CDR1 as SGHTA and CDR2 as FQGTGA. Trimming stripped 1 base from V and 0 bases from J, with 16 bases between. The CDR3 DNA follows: TGTGCCAGCAGCTTAAATCCGGGTCGTAGCGGCTCCTACAATGAGCAGTTCTTC. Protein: CASSLNPGRSGSYNEQFF.

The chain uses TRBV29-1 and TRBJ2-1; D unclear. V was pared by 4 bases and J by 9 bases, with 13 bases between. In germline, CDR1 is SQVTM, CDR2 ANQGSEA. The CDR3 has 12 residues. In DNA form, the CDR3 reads TGCAGCGTTGGTAATACACAAGTTGAGCAGTTCTTC. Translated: CSVGNTQVEQFF.

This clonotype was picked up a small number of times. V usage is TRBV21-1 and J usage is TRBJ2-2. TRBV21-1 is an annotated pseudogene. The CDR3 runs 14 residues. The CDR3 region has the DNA TGTGCCAGCAGCAAAGAGGAGAACACCGGGGAGCTGTTTTTT. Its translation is CASSKEENTGELFF.

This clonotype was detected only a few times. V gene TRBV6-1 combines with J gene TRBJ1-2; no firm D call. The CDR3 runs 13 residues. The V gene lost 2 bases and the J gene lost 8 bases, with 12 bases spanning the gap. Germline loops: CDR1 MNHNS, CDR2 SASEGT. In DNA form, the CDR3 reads TGTGCCAGCAGTGAATCGTTTGGGCTAGGCTACACCTTC. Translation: CASSESFGLGYTF.

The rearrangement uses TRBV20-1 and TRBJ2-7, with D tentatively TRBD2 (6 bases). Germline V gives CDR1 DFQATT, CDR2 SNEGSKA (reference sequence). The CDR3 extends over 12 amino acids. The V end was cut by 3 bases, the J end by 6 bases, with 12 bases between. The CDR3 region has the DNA TGCAGTGCTAGTGGGAGGCGGGGCGAGCAGTACTTC. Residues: CSASGRRGEQYF.

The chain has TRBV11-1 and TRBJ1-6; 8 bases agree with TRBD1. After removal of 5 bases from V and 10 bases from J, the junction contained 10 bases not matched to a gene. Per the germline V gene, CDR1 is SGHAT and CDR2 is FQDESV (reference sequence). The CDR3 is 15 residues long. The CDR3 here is CASSAVRDRKSPLHF. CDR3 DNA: TGTGCCAGCAGCGCTGTGAGGGACAGGAAATCACCCCTCCACTTT. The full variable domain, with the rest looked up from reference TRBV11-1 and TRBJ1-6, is EAEVAQSPRYKITEKSQAVAFWCDPISGHATLYWYRQILGQGPELLVQFQDESVVDDSQLPKDRFSAERLKGVDSTLKIQPAELGDSAMYLCASSAVRDRKSPLHFGNGTRLTVT.

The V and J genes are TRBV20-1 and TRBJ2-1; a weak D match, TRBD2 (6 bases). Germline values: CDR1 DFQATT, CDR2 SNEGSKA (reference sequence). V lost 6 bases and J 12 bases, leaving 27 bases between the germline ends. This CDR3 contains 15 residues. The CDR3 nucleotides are TGCAGTGCACCAGACCCGGGACTGAAGAAAGGGGTGCAGTTCTTC. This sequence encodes CSAPDPGLKKGVQFF.

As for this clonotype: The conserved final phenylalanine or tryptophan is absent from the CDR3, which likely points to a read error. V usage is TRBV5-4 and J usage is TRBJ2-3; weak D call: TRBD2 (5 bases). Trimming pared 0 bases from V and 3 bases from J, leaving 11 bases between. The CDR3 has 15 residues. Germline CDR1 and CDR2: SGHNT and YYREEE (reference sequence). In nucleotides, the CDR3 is TGTGCCAGCAGCTTGGCCGGACTGGGGACAGATACGCAGTATCTT. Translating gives CASSLAGLGTDTQYL.

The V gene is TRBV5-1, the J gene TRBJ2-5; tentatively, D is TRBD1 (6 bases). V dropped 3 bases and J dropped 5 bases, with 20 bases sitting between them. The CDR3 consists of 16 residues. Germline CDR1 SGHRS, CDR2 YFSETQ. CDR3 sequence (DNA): TGCGCCAGCAGCTCGGGACAACAGGGCATCGGGGAGACCCAGTACTTC. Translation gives CASSSGQQGIGETQYF.

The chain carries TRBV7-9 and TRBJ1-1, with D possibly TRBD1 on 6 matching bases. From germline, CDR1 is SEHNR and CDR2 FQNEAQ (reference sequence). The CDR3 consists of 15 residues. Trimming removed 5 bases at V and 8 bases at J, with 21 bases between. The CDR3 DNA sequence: TGTGCCAGCAGCCAAACAGGGACCGGAACAGAAGAAGCTTTCTTT. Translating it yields CASSQTGTGTEEAFF. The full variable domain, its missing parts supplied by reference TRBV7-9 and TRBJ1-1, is DTGVSQNPRHKITKRGQNVTFRCDPISEHNRLYWYRQTLGQGPEFLTYFQNEAQLEKSRLLSDRFSAERPKGSFSTLEIQRTEQGDSAMYLCASSQTGTGTEEAFFGQGTRLTVV.

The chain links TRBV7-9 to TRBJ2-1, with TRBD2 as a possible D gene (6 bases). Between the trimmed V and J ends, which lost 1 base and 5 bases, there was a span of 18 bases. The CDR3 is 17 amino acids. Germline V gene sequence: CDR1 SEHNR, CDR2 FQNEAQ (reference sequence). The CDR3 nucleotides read TGTGCCAGCAGCTTAGAGTACGGGGGAAGGGAAGACAATGAGCAGTTCTTC. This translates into CASSLEYGGREDNEQFF.

The CDR3 is CAIRGYTGELFF. The CDR3 DNA reads as TGTGCCATCAGGGGGTACACCGGGGAGCTGTTTTTT. The V gene is TRBV10-3, the J gene TRBJ2-2; D unclear. Trimming took 6 bases from V and 3 from J, leaving 5 bases between them. Germline values: CDR1 ENHRY, CDR2 SYGVKD. This CDR3 contains 12 residues.

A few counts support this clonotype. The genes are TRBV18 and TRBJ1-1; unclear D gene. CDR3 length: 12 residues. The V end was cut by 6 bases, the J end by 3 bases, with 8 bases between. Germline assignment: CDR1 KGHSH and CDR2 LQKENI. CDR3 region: CASSRADTEAFF. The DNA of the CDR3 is TGTGCCAGCTCGCGGGCCGACACTGAAGCTTTCTTT.